Listed here are 23 T cell receptor beta chains from one sample, sequenced in a study of PD-L1 blockade in urothelial cancer. The time point was: pretreatment peripheral blood. Libraries were prepared by immunoSEQ multiplex PCR; TCRdb keeps only in-frame clonotypes and omits some of them. The repertoire holds approximately 18,000 clones, roughly 90% seen once, with approximately 12% in the top ten. The input for sequencing was PBMCs, taken around atezolizumab (anti-PD-L1) treatment. The origin of the receptors is a man aged 70 or older with urothelial cancer.

The chain employs TRBV6-4 and TRBJ2-1, with 9 bases fitting TRBD2. Trimming at V came to 3 bases and at J to 10 bases, leaving 13 bases not matched to a gene. The CDR3 is 16 amino acids. Germline V gives CDR1 MRHNA, CDR2 SNTAGT. As DNA, the CDR3 is TGTGCCAGCAGTGAGGTTGGCGGGGGGGCATGGCGGGAGCAGTTCTTC. Translation gives CASSEVGGGAWREQFF.

The chain has TRBV5-1 and TRBJ1-1, with 8 bases fitting TRBD1. J lost 5 bases, V lost 7 bases, and 7 bases had no gene match. The CDR3 runs 13 residues. The germline CDR1 and CDR2 sequences are SGHRS and YFSETQ. The CDR3 DNA is TGCGCCAGCGGGCAGGGGGCGCGTACTGAAGCTTTCTTT. This translates into CASGQGARTEAFF.

The chain couples TRBV6-4 to TRBJ1-2, with a possible D match to TRBD1 (5 bases). The V end lost 0 bases, the J end lost 6 bases, and 14 bases lay between the germline ends. CDR1 is MRHNA and CDR2 is SNTAGT in the germline V gene. This CDR3 region has 15 residues. Here the CDR3 reads CASSDSSWGLDGYTF. The CDR3 DNA reads TGTGCCAGCAGTGACTCATCATGGGGACTGGATGGCTACACCTTC.

This sequence joins TRBV29-1 and TRBJ1-2; perhaps TRBD1 as D (5 bases). V dropped 6 bases and J dropped 6 bases, with 17 bases sitting between them. The CDR3 covers 13 residues. Germline values: CDR1 SQVTM, CDR2 ANQGSEA. The DNA of the CDR3 is TGCAGCGTCTCGTCTTCAGGGCCGGATGGCTACACCTTC. It specifies CSVSSSGPDGYTF.

The rearrangement uses TRBV18 and TRBJ1-6; D gene uncertain. Germline CDR1 is KGHSH and CDR2 is LQKENI. V was pared by 2 bases and J by 4 bases, with 12 bases between. The CDR3 extends over 16 amino acids. CDR3 in DNA: TGTGCCAGCTCACCAGACTCGATTCTTTATAATTCACCCCTCCACTTT. It translates to CASSPDSILYNSPLHF.

The rearrangement links TRBV7-9 to TRBJ1-2, with 7 bases aligning to TRBD1. Germline V gene data show CDR1 as SEHNR and CDR2 as FQNEAQ (reference sequence). The CDR3 is 13 residues long. Unmatched junction bases numbered 3, after V lost 2 bases and J lost 6 bases. In DNA, the CDR3 is TGTGCCAGCAGCTTAACAGGGGCCGATGGCTACACCTTC. Protein: CASSLTGADGYTF.

This clone was counted once. The chain recombines TRBV7-8 with TRBJ2-1; possible D gene TRBD2, 5 bases. V was pared by 1 base and J by 5 bases, with 12 bases between. This CDR3 has 15 residues. Germline V gene sequence: CDR1 SGHVS, CDR2 FQNEAQ. The CDR3 region has the DNA TGTGCCAGCAGCTTAGTTATTAAGAGGGACAATGAGCAGTTCTTC. It specifies CASSLVIKRDNEQFF.

This clone has more than one count but fewer than ten. The chain has TRBV2 and TRBJ1-5; D remains ambiguous. The germline V gene encodes CDR1 SNHLY and CDR2 FYNNEI. The CDR3 contains 14 residues. Trimming removed 4 bases from V and 2 bases from J, with 9 bases in between. CDR3 loop: CASSVERGNQPQHF. The CDR3 region has the DNA TGTGCCAGCAGTGTTGAAAGAGGCAATCAGCCCCAGCATTTT.

The V gene is TRBV6-1, the J gene TRBJ2-1; D not resolved. Trimming removed 1 base at V and 9 bases at J, with 7 bases between. This CDR3 has 12 residues. CDR1 is MNHNS and CDR2 is SASEGT in the germline V gene. CDR3 DNA sequence: TGTGCCAGCAGTGAAGTACAGATTGAGCAGTTCTTC. This translates into CASSEVQIEQFF.

In its sample, this clone was seen once. This chain joins TRBV6-6 and TRBJ2-7; a possible D gene is TRBD1 (6 bases). This CDR3 contains 12 residues. Per the germline V gene, CDR1 is MNHNY and CDR2 is SVGAGI (reference sequence). V was cut by 5 bases and J by 6 bases, with 11 bases left in between. The CDR3 nucleotides read TGTGCCAGCAGTCAGGACAGCCTCGAGCAGTACTTC. This gives the protein CASSQDSLEQYF.

The genes are TRBV11-3 and TRBJ1-1; no reliable D call. The germline V and J ends were trimmed by 2 bases and 1 base, with 5 bases remaining between them. The CDR3 sequence is 13 residues long. The germline gives CDR1 SGHNT, CDR2 YENEEA. CDR3 DNA sequence: TGTGCCAGCAGCTTAACAAGGAACACTGAAGCTTTCTTT. Protein: CASSLTRNTEAFF.

The rearrangement links TRBV10-3 to TRBJ2-1, with 8 bases aligning to TRBD2. After removal of 6 bases from V and 5 bases from J, the junction contained 9 bases not matched to a gene. The CDR3 sequence is 15 residues long. Germline values: CDR1 ENHRY, CDR2 SYGVKD. The CDR3 nucleotides read TGTGCCATCAGAAGGTCAGGGCGGGGGGACAATGAGCAGTTCTTC. It specifies CAIRRSGRGDNEQFF.

V is TRBV29-1 and J is TRBJ2-7, with D tentatively TRBD1 (5 bases). The V end was cut by 5 bases, the J end by 3 bases, with 14 bases between. The CDR3 length is 13 residues. From germline, CDR1 is SQVTM and CDR2 ANQGSEA. The CDR3 DNA reads as TGCAGCGTTAGATGGCAGGGTGGCTACGAGCAGTACTTC. Protein: CSVRWQGGYEQYF.

The V gene is TRBV28, the J gene TRBJ1-1; maybe TRBD1 (6 bases). CDR1 and CDR2 from the germline V gene are MDHEN and SYDVKM. V was pared by 7 bases and J by 7 bases, with 19 bases between. This CDR3 has 14 amino acids. CDR3 coding DNA: TGTGCCAGCACACAACTCGGACAGAGATATGAAGCTTTCTTT. Its translation is CASTQLGQRYEAFF.

The genes are TRBV4-1 and TRBJ2-3; 12 bases line up with TRBD2. The CDR3 extends over 17 amino acids. The V gene end was trimmed by 1 base and the J gene end by 5 bases; junction bases not matched to a gene: 7. Per germline, CDR1 MGHRA and CDR2 YSYEKL. The DNA of the CDR3 is TGCGCCAGCAGCCAAGTTCTAGCGGGGGGGCCCGTAGATACGCAGTATTTT. Amino acids: CASSQVLAGGPVDTQYF.

The V and J genes are TRBV5-5 and TRBJ1-3; D call uncertain. This CDR3 has 13 residues. Trimming shortened V by 4 bases and J by 2 bases, and 7 bases separated the two germline ends. The germline CDR1 and CDR2 sequences are SGHKS and YYEKEE (reference sequence). CDR3 protein: CASSQVPGNTIYF. For the CDR3, the DNA is TGTGCCAGCAGCCAGGTCCCTGGAAACACCATATATTTT.

This clone was observed a few times. V gene TRBV23-1 combines with J gene TRBJ2-2, with D tentatively TRBD1 (5 bases). TRBV23-1 is noted as an ORF with a role that remains uncertain. V was trimmed by 0 bases and J by 4 bases, leaving 6 bases between them. This CDR3 is built from 14 residues. This chain's CDR3 is CASSQSGATGELFF. The CDR3 DNA reads TGCGCCAGCAGTCAATCAGGGGCCACCGGGGAGCTGTTTTTT.

The genes are TRBV15 and TRBJ1-2; maybe TRBD1 (6 bases). Trimming stripped 0 bases from V and 4 bases from J, with 9 bases between. The CDR3 length is 14 residues. Germline CDR1 is LNHNV and CDR2 is YYDKDF (reference sequence). The CDR3: CATSRDLGAYGYTF. The DNA for the CDR3 is TGTGCCACCAGCAGAGATCTGGGGGCCTATGGCTACACCTTC.

The V call is TRBV5-1, the J call TRBJ2-5; TRBD2 agrees at 7 bases. Germline V gives CDR1 SGHRS, CDR2 YFSETQ. The CDR3 has 13 residues. With 2 bases clipped from V and 3 bases from J, the junction kept 1 base outside the gene matches. The CDR3 region is CASSFRGEETQYF. The CDR3 DNA reads as TGCGCCAGCAGCTTTCGGGGGGAAGAGACCCAGTACTTC.

The chain employs TRBV7-2 and TRBJ2-5, with 7 bases lining up with TRBD2. Germline CDR1 reads SGHTA; CDR2 reads FQGNSA. Unmatched junction bases numbered 12, after V lost 3 bases and J lost 2 bases. The CDR3 has 17 amino acids. In DNA, the CDR3 is TGTGCCAGCAGCTTGGGAGGGATATACGACGGACAAGAGACCCAGTACTTC. Amino acid sequence: CASSLGGIYDGQETQYF. Drawing the rest from reference TRBV7-2 and TRBJ2-5, the complete variable domain is GAGVSQSPSNKVTEKGKDVELRCDPISGHTALYWYRQSLGQGLEFLIYFQGNSAPDKSGLPSDRFSAERTGGSVSTLTIQRTQQEDSAVYLCASSLGGIYDGQETQYFGPGTRLLVL.

V and J are TRBV15 and TRBJ1-5; D remains ambiguous. V lost 0 bases, J lost 10 bases, and 7 bases lay in between. CDR3 size: 12 residues. CDR1 is LNHNV and CDR2 is YYDKDF in the germline V gene (reference sequence). This CDR3 reads CATSRENSPQHF. The CDR3 DNA sequence: TGTGCCACCAGCAGAGAGAACTCCCCCCAGCATTTT.

This clone was detected once. V usage is TRBV2 and J usage is TRBJ1-1, with TRBD1 identical over 7 bases. CDR1 and CDR2 (germline): SNHLY, FYNNEI. V was pared by 6 bases and J by 11 bases, with 15 bases of the junction left unmatched. CDR3 size: 14 residues. The CDR3 DNA is TGTGCCAGCAGCGTAGGGGGGACAGACCTGGCTGCTTTCTTT. Amino acids: CASSVGGTDLAAFF.

The chain couples TRBV5-1 to TRBJ1-1, with D possibly being TRBD1 (6 bases). The V gene lost 6 bases and the J gene lost 6 bases, with 12 bases spanning the gap. The CDR3 extends over 12 amino acids. Germline CDR1 is SGHRS and CDR2 is YFSETQ. The CDR3 DNA is TGCGCCAGCAAGGGGGGAGGGGCTGAAGCTTTCTTT. Protein product: CASKGGGAEAFF.